What follows describes a single T cell receptor beta chain. This clonotype was seen only a few times. The clone's antigen remains unknown. Base-call qualities are not available, and no considerably larger clone is one nucleotide away. Taken from cysteine to phenylalanine, the CDR3 has 13 residues. The retained sequence is limited to the CDR3, 39 bases, with the frame set at the first base. CDR1 and CDR2 (WSHSY, SAAADI) derive from the germline V gene. Relative to germline, V is 9 bases shorter and J is 6 bases shorter, with 15 bases between their ends. The data are from a study of CD8 T cells in ankylosing spondylitis (dated 2017 in TCRdb). Broadly, across the study: To find TCR variants linked to disease, the study profiled T cell receptor beta repertoires in ankylosing spondylitis patients and healthy donors. The full study cohort comprised around 25 ankylosing spondylitis patients and about a hundred healthy donors. Peripheral blood was sampled, and synovial fluid was additionally collected from ankylosing spondylitis patients. Paper-wide results and their limitations: The disease-linked clones were reported as significantly enriched in matched synovial fluid samples from ankylosing spondylitis patients. Blood from ankylosing spondylitis patients appeared to be characterized by a TCR beta motif made up of several highly homologous amino acid variants. Some motif variants were previously reported in synovial fluid and blood of reactive arthritis patients, suggesting common disease-initiation mechanisms. The disease-linked clones showed a CD8+ phenotype and occurred at relatively low frequencies in peripheral blood.

The sample was run on an Illumina HiSeq 2500. TCR beta libraries were prepared by quantitative 5'-RACE with molecular barcodes. In the source study's methods: To identify disease-linked TCR variants, a new computational method was used, one built on a probabilistic model of VDJ rearrangement. The public sequencing data were trimmed at Q25 with fastp and processed into clonotypes with MiXCR by TCRdb, which kept only in-frame beta chains. Each CDR3 protein gets just one entry, which takes the most common genes and DNA from the rows behind it. The V and J calls and clone size are TCRdb's, not the authors'. The sample table contains 300,000 to 350,000 distinct CDR3 sequences; only one count was recorded for about 15% of them. The ten largest make up approximately 1.1% of the sample.

Sequencing was done on a sample of blood, either unsorted or a sorted T cell fraction (not recorded which). The clonotype was recovered from a male donor with ankylosing spondylitis or in good health (not recorded which). The chain was built from TRBV10-2 and TRBJ2-1, and the D gene may be TRBD1, 6 bases matching. Here is the DNA: TGCGCCAGTTCCAATACAGGGTTCAATGAGCAGTTCTTC. Translation gives CASSNTGFNEQFF.